The clone carrying this T cell receptor beta chain was seen a single time. What it binds is unknown. These data come from a study of cytotoxic CD8 clonotypes in ibrutinib-treated CLL. Study background: With a range of 6 to 36, the median treatment time before response samples were taken was more than 10 months.

Assay: immunoSEQ multiplex PCR; the TCRdb copy retains only in-frame clones and omits some. The sample shows roughly 160,000 clones, about four fifths of them seen only once. Germline CDR1 is DFQATT and CDR2 is SNEGSKA (reference sequence). The CDR3 contains 11 residues. With 8 bases removed from V and 4 bases from J, the gap between germline ends came to 12 bases. Whole-study findings and limits: Clonality was higher at baseline than in age-matched healthy donors and tracked circulating CD8+ T-cell counts.

J is TRBJ2-7 and V is TRBV20-1; D unclear. The TCR originated in a human donor with chronic lymphocytic leukemia. This sample comprised PBMCs, obtained after 12 months of ibrutinib treatment. Here the CDR3 reads CSTQRHYEQYF. As DNA, the CDR3 is TGCAGTACTCAGAGGCATTACGAGCAGTACTTC.